The 2 T cell receptor beta chains below were found in one sample sequenced in a study of blood T cell repertoires in COVID-19 (dated by TCRdb to 2020 to 2021). The method behind the library was the immunoSEQ multiplex PCR assay. TCRdb holds this immuneACCESS table with in-frame rearrangements only. Some clones are missing; in checked studies, unresolved V genes explain under half, and the rest has no known cause. This sample lists about 26,000 clones; over 70% were detected once. About 53% of the sample comes from the top ten. Sequencing input: peripheral blood. All receptors derive from a man aged 50 to 60 with active or convalescent COVID-19.

This clone has only a few counts. The chain uses TRBV6-2 or TRBV6-3 and TRBJ2-7; 8 nucleotides line up with TRBD2. J was trimmed by 6 bases and V by 2 bases; bases with no gene match: 9. The germline V gene encodes CDR1 MNHEY and CDR2 SVGEGT. The CDR3 covers 15 residues. CDR3 nucleotide sequence: TGTGCCAGCAGTTACCTGCCGGGAGGGCTGTCCGAGCAGTACTTC. Translated, it gives CASSYLPGGLSEQYF.

The chain is built from TRBV2 and TRBJ2-6; D is perhaps TRBD1 (5 bases). Germline CDR1 SNHLY, CDR2 FYNNEI. V was shortened by 11 bases and J by 4 bases, with 9 bases between the two germline ends. CDR3 size: 12 residues. CDR3 region: CALRAGANVLTF. CDR3 bases: TGTGCCCTCAGGGCCGGGGCCAACGTCCTGACTTTC.